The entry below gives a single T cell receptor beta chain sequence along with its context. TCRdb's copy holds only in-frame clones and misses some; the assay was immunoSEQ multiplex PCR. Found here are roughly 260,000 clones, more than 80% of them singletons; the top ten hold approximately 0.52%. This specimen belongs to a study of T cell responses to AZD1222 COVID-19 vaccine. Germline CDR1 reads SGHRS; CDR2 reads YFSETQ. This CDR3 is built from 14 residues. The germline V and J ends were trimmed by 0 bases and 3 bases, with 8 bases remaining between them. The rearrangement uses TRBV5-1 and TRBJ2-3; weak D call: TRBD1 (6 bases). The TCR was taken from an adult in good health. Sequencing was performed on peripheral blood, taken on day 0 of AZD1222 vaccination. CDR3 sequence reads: CASSLGQATDTQYF. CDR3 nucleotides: TGCGCCAGCAGCTTGGGACAGGCTACAGATACGCAGTATTTT.